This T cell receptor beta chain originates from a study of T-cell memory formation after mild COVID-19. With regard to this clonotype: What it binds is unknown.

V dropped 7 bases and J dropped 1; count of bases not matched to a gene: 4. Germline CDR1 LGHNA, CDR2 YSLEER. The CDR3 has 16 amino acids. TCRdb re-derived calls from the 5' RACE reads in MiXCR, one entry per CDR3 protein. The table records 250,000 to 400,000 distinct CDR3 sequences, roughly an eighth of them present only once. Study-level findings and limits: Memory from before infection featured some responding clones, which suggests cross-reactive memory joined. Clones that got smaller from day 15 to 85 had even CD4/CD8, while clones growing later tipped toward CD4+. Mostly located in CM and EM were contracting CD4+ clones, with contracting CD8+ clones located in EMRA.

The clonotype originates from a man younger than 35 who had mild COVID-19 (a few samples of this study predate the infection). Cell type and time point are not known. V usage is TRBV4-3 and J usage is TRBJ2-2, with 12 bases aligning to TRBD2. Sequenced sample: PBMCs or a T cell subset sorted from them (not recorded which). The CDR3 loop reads CASNLAGGRNTGELFF. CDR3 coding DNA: TGCGCCAGCAACCTAGCGGGGGGGAGGAACACCGGGGAGCTGTTTTTT.